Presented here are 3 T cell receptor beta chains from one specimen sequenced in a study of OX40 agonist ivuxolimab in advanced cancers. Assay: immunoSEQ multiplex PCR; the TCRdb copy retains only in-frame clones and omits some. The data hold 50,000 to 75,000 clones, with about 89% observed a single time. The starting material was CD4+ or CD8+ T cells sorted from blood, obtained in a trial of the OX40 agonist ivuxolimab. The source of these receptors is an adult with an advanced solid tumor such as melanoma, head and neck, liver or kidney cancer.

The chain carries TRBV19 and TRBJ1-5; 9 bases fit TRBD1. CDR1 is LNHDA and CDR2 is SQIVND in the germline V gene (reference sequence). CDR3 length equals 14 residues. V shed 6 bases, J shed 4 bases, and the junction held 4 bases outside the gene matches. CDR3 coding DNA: TGTGCCAGTAGCTGGACAGGGGAGAATCAGCCCCAGCATTTT. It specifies CASSWTGENQPQHF.

CDR3 loop: CATSPGLAANEQFF. CDR3 DNA sequence: TGTGCCACCTCTCCTGGACTAGCGGCTAATGAGCAGTTCTTC. The rearrangement joins TRBV15 to TRBJ2-1; 10 nucleotides line up with TRBD2. Germline V lookup: CDR1 LNHNV, CDR2 YYDKDF (reference sequence). After removal of 8 bases from V and 7 bases from J, the junction contained 8 bases not matched to a gene. The CDR3 spans 14 residues.

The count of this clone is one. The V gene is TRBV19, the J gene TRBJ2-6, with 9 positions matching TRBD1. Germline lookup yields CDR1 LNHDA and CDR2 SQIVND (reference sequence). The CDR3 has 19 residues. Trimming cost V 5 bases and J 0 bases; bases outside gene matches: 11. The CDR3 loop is CASSDSSGTGSSGANVLTF. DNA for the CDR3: TGTGCCAGTAGTGATAGTTCCGGGACAGGGTCCTCTGGGGCCAACGTCCTGACTTTC.